A selection of T cell receptor beta chains follows, all from one sample in a study of cytomegalovirus exposure and HLA in healthy donors. Here immunoSEQ multiplex PCR was the method, and the copy in TCRdb shows in-frame clones only, minus some. The table includes 150,000 to 200,000 clones, about 75% detected once. Sequencing was performed on PBMCs. The receptors shown here come from a woman in her 40s in good health and CMV-seropositive. Both conserved end residues are part of each CDR3. A D gene is named only where the DNA matches it firmly. Some rows mark clone size as missing; the rest say once, few, many or name a class of expanded clone.

v_gene	abundance	j_gene	d_gene	CDR3aa	CDR3nt
TRBV2	once	TRBJ2-1	.	CASSERSGTYNEQFF	TGTGCCAGCAGTGAACGAAGCGGAACCTACAATGAGCAGTTCTTC
TRBV2	.	TRBJ2-2	.	CASSHTGSYTGELFF	TGTGCCAGCAGCCACACCGGGAGCTACACCGGGGAGCTGTTTTTT
TRBV4-2	.	TRBJ2-1	TRBD2	CASSQPLLAGNNEQFF	TGTGCCAGCAGCCAACCCTTACTAGCGGGGAACAATGAGCAGTTCTTC
TRBV5-4	.	TRBJ2-3	.	CASSLPGPDTQYF	TGTGCCAGCAGCTTGCCAGGGCCCGATACGCAGTATTTT
TRBV19	.	TRBJ2-3	TRBD1	CASSKGQGASDTQYF	TGTGCCAGTAGTAAAGGACAGGGGGCCTCAGATACGCAGTATTTT
TRBV7-8	.	TRBJ2-7	TRBD2	CASSLVIAGVEQYF	TGTGCCAGCAGCCTGGTAATAGCGGGAGTCGAGCAGTACTTC
TRBV23-1	.	TRBJ1-2	.	CASSQSGHRYGYTF	TGCGCCAGCAGTCAATCGGGACACAGATATGGCTACACCTTC
TRBV27	.	TRBJ2-7	.	CASSLSRGYEQYF	TGTGCCAGCAGTTTGTCCCGCGGCTACGAGCAGTACTTC
TRBV20-1	.	TRBJ1-1	.	CSAHRITEAFF	TGCAGTGCTCACAGGATCACTGAAGCTTTCTTT
TRBV5-1	.	TRBJ2-3	TRBD1	CASSEGAGSSTDTQYF	TGCGCCAGCAGCGAGGGGGCGGGTTCGAGCACAGATACGCAGTATTTT
TRBV19	once	TRBJ1-4	TRBD1	CASIPTGTGNEKLFF	TGTGCCAGTATCCCTACTGGGACAGGAAATGAAAAACTGTTTTTT
TRBV7-2	.	TRBJ1-3	.	CASSLTGNTIYF	TGTGCCAGCAGCCTCACAGGGAACACCATATATTTT
TRBV5-1	.	TRBJ2-2	.	CASSSGTGELFF	TGCGCCAGCAGCTCGGGGACCGGGGAGCTGTTTTTT
TRBV6-1	.	TRBJ1-4	TRBD1	CASSEEPTGTGLGATNEKLFF	TGTGCCAGCAGTGAAGAGCCGACCGGGACAGGCCTTGGCGCAACTAATGAAAAACTGTTTTTT
TRBV5-5	.	TRBJ2-6	.	CASSQPLSSGANVLTF	TGTGCCAGCAGCCAACCGCTTAGCTCTGGGGCCAACGTCCTGACTTTC
TRBV28	.	TRBJ2-1	.	CASTSDSREQFF	TGTGCCAGCACTTCGGACAGCCGCGAGCAGTTCTTC
TRBV4-1	few	TRBJ2-5	TRBD1	CASSGQVQETQYF	TGCGCCAGCAGCGGACAGGTACAAGAGACCCAGTACTTC
TRBV28	.	TRBJ1-2	.	CASSFGRNYGYTF	TGTGCCAGCAGTTTCGGTCGGAACTATGGCTACACCTTC
TRBV11-2	.	TRBJ2-6	TRBD2	CASSLAGGHLPSGANVLTF	TGTGCCAGCAGCTTAGCGGGGGGGCATCTTCCATCTGGGGCCAACGTCCTGACTTTC
TRBV28	.	TRBJ2-7	TRBD2	CASSEHIAGKYEQYF	TGTGCCAGCAGTGAGCATATAGCGGGAAAGTACGAGCAGTACTTC
TRBV5-1	.	TRBJ2-7	TRBD1	CASSKDRGHEQYF	TGCGCCAGCAGCAAAGACAGGGGCCACGAGCAGTACTTC
TRBV6-1	.	TRBJ2-1	.	CASSEEAGSYNEQFF	TGTGCCAGCAGTGAAGAAGCGGGCTCCTACAATGAGCAGTTCTTC
TRBV28	.	TRBJ1-5	.	CASSVGNQPQHF	TGTGCCAGCTCGGTCGGTAATCAGCCCCAGCATTTT